These T cell receptor beta chains were read from a single sample in a study of T cells expressing NK-cell markers. TCRdb reprocessed the 5' RACE reads and keeps a single row for each CDR3 protein, giving no DNA. The specimen's table records about 460,000 distinct CDR3 sequences. Input material: blood T cells: a sorted CD56 or NKG2C T cell subset, CD4+ or CD8+ T cells, or bulk PBMC T cells (not recorded which). The receptors shown here come from a woman aged 45-60 years in good health. Both conserved end residues are part of each CDR3.

j_call cdr3_length v_call cdr3_aa
TRBJ2-5 18 TRBV28 CASSSPLMASGSQETQYF
TRBJ2-1 19 TRBV5-5 CASSPGLAGRGSSYNEQFF
TRBJ2-1 15 TRBV29-1 CSVVIFGTSVGEQFF
TRBJ2-3 16 TRBV7-9 CASSTLQGAGVYTQYF
TRBJ2-1 19 TRBV12-3/TRBV12-4 CASSFFQGPGLAGGGEQFF
TRBJ2-2 18 TRBV15 CATSTLRGLAGDTGELFF
TRBJ2-2 16 TRBV12-3/TRBV12-4 CASIPKGVQDTGELFF
TRBJ1-1 15 TRBV11-2 CASSPQGRGNTEAFF
TRBJ1-1 14 TRBV5-1 CASKIQDVNTEAFF
TRBJ2-3 16 TRBV20-1 CSARGPSAPSTDTQYF
TRBJ2-5 12 TRBV29-1 CSIQGRGETQYF
TRBJ2-3 16 TRBV12-3/TRBV12-4 CASSFNGRASTDTQYF
TRBJ2-7 15 TRBV12-3/TRBV12-4 CASSRGGGGLYEQYF
TRBJ2-3 20 TRBV11-2 CASSFSSGTSGSSWTDTQYF
TRBJ2-3 15 TRBV15 CATSRDEVDRDTQYF
TRBJ2-5 13 TRBV20-1 CSAGALTAETQYF
TRBJ1-5 13 TRBV5-1 CASSLEANQPQHF
TRBJ2-1 15 TRBV7-9 CASSPKKRENNEQFF
TRBJ1-2 14 TRBV6-5 CASSYYPGGYGYTF
TRBJ2-3 17 TRBV11-2 CASSSFGVGGITDTQYF
TRBJ2-1 16 TRBV12-5 CASGFSGTSGINEQFF
TRBJ2-5 16 TRBV11-2 CASSSLGTGSVETQYF
TRBJ1-4 11 TRBV29-1 CSVSLGKKLFF
TRBJ1-1 12 TRBV2 CAAQGAQDEAFF
TRBJ2-5 14 TRBV4-1 CASSQSRDGETQYF
TRBJ1-2 12 TRBV6-6 CASRLFSYGYTF
TRBJ2-2 18 TRBV5-1 CASSLGTAGPSGTGELFF
TRBJ2-2 11 TRBV10-3 CASSGTGELFF